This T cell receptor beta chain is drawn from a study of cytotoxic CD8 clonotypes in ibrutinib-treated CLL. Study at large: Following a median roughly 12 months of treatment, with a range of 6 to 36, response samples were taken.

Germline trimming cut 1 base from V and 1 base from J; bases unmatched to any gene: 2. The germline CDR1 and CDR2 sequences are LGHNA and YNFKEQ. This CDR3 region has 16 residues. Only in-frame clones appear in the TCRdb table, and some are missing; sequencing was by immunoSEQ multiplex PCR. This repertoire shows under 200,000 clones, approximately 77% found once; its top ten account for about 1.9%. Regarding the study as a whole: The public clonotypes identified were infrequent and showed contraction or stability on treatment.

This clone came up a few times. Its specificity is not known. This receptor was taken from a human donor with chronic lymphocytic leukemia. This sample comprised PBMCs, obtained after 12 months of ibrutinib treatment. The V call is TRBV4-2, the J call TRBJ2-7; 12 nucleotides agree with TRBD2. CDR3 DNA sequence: TGTGCCAGCAGCCAAGGTCTAGCGGGGGGGTCCTACGAGCAGTACTTC. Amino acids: CASSQGLAGGSYEQYF.